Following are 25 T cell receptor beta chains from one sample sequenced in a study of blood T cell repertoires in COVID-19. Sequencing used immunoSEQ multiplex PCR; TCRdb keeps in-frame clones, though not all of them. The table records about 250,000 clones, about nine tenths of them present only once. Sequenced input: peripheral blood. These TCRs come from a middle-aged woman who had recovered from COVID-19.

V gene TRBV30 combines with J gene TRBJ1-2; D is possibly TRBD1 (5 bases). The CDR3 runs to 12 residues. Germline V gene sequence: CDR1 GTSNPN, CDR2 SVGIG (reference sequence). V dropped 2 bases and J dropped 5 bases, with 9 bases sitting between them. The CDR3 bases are TGTGCCTGGAGTCCCGGGACTTATGGCTACACCTTC. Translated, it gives CAWSPGTYGYTF.

CDR3 in amino acids: CASSQDLADNEQFF. The CDR3 nucleotides read TGTGCCAGCAGCCAAGATCTAGCGGACAATGAGCAGTTCTTC. The gene calls are TRBV3-1 (or the pseudogene TRBV3-2) and TRBJ2-1, with 7 bases identical to TRBD2. Per the germline V gene, CDR1 is LGHDT and CDR2 is YNNKEL (reference sequence). The CDR3 length is 14 residues. With V trimmed by 0 bases and J by 5 bases, 1 base remained unmatched.

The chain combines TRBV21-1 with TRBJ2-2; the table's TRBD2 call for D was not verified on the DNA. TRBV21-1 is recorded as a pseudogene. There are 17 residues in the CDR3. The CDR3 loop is CASSKVGLAVNTGELFF. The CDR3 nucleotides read TGTGCCAGCAGCAAAGTAGGACTAGCGGTAAACACCGGGGAGCTGTTTTTT.

The CDR3: CASSDGTKNYEQYF. Written as DNA, the CDR3 is TGCGCCAGCAGTGACGGGACTAAGAACTACGAGCAGTACTTC. This chain uses TRBV10-1 with TRBJ2-7, with TRBD2 identical over 7 bases. This CDR3 has 14 residues. Trimming took 3 bases from V and 3 from J; bases not matched to a gene: 5. The germline V gene encodes CDR1 WNHNN and CDR2 SYGVQD (reference sequence).

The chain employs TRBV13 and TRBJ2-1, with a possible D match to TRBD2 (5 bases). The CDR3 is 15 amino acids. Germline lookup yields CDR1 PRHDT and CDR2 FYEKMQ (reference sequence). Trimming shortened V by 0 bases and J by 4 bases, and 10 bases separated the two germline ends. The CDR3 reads CASSLGRTGYNEQFF. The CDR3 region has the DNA TGTGCCAGCAGCTTAGGGAGGACGGGGTACAATGAGCAGTTCTTC.

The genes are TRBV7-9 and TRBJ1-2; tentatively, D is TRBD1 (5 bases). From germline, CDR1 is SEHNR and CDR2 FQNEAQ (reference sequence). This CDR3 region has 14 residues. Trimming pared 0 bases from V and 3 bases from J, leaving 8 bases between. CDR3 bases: TGTGCCAGCAGCTTAGCAGGGGTGGACTATGGCTACACCTTC. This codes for CASSLAGVDYGYTF.

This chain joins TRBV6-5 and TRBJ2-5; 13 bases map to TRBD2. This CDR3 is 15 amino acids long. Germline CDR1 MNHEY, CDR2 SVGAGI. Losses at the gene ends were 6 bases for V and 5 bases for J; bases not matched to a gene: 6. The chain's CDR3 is CASRSTSGRSETQYF. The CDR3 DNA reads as TGTGCCAGCAGGTCGACTAGCGGGAGGTCCGAGACCCAGTACTTC.

CDR3 DNA: TGCGCCAGCAGCTTGGACAGCCTGTCAGATTACGAGCAGTACTTC. Residues: CASSLDSLSDYEQYF. The chain is built from TRBV5-1 and TRBJ2-7; no firm D call. This CDR3 is built from 15 residues. Germline-derived CDR1 and CDR2 are SGHRS and YFSETQ. V lost 0 bases and J 4 bases, leaving 14 bases between the germline ends.

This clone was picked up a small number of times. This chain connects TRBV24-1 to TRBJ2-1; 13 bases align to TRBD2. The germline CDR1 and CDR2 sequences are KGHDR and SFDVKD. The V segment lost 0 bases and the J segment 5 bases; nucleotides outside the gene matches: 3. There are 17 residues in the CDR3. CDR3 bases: TGTGCCACCAGTGATTTGGGACTAGCGGGGGACAACAATGAGCAGTTCTTC. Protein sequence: CATSDLGLAGDNNEQFF.

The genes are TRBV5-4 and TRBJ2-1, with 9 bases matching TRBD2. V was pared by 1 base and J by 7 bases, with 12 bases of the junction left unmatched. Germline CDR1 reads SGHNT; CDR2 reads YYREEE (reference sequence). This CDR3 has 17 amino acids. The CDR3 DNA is TGTGCCAGCAGCTTGAATAGGGCTAGCGGGGCGCAGAATGAGCAGTTCTTC. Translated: CASSLNRASGAQNEQFF.

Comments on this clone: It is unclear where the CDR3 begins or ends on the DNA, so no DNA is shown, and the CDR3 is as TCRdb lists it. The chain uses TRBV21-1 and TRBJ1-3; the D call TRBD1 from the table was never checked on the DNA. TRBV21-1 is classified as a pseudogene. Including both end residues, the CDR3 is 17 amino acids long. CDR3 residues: CASSKFQGVASGNTIYF.

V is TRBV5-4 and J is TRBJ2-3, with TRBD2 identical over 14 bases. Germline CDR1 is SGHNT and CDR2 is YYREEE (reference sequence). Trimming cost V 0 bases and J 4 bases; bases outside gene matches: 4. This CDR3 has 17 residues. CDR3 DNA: TGTGCCAGCAGCTTGGTTGGGACTAGCGGGAGCGCAGATACGCAGTATTTT. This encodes CASSLVGTSGSADTQYF.

The CDR3 nucleotides read TGTGCCAGCAGCGTAGCTACTGGGAGGGTTGCTGGGGAGCTGTTTTTT. Protein product: CASSVATGRVAGELFF. The rearrangement uses TRBV9 and TRBJ2-2, with 7 bases identical to TRBD2. The CDR3 sequence is 16 residues long. Germline V gives CDR1 SGDLS, CDR2 YYNGEE. V shed 0 bases, J shed 8 bases, and the junction held 10 bases outside the gene matches. Supplemented by reference TRBV9 and TRBJ2-2, the full variable domain reads DSGVTQTPKHLITATGQRVTLRCSPRSGDLSVYWYQQSLDQGLQFLIQYYNGEERAKGNILERFSAQQFPDLHSELNLSSLELGDSALYFCASSVATGRVAGELFFGEGSRLTVL.

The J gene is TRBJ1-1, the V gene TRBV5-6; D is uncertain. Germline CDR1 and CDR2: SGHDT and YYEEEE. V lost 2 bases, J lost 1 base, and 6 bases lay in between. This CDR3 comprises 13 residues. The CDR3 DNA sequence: TGTGCCAGCAGCTTTTTGAGGAACACTGAAGCTTTCTTT. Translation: CASSFLRNTEAFF.

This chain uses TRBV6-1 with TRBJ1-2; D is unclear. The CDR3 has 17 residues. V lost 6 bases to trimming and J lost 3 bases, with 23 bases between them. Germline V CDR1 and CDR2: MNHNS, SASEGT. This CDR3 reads CASRETHLGEGDYGYTF. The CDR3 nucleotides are TGTGCCAGCAGAGAAACCCATCTTGGGGAGGGTGACTATGGCTACACCTTC.

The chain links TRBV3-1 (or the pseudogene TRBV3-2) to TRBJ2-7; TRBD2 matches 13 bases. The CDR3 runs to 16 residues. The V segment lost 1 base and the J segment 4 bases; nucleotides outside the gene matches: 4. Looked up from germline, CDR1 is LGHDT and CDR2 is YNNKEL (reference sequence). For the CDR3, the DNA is TGTGCCAGCAGCCAAGGAGGGACTAGCGGGATTTACGAGCAGTACTTC. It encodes CASSQGGTSGIYEQYF.

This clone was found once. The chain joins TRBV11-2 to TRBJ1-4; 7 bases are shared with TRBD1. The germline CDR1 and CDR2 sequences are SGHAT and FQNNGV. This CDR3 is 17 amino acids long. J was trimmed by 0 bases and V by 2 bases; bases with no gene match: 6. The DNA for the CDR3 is TGTGCCAGCAGCTTAAGGGGACAGCTTTCAACTAATGAAAAACTGTTTTTT. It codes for CASSLRGQLSTNEKLFF.

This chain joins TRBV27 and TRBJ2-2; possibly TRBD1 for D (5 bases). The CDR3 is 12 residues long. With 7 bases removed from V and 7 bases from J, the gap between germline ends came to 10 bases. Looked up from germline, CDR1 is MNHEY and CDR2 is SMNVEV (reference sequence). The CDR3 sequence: CASNPGFGELFF. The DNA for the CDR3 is TGTGCCAGCAACCCAGGGTTCGGGGAGCTGTTTTTT.

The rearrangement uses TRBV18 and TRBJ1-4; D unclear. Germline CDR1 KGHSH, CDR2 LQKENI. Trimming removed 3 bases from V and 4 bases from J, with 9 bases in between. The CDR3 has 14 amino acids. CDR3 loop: CASSPLQNNEKLFF. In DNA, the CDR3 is TGTGCCAGCTCACCGCTACAGAATAATGAAAAACTGTTTTTT.

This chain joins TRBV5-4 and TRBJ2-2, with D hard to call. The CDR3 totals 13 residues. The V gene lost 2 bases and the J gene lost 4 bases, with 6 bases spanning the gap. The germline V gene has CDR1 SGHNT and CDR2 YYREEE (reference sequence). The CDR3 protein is CASSLRSTGELFF. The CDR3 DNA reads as TGTGCCAGCAGCTTAAGGAGCACCGGGGAGCTGTTTTTT.

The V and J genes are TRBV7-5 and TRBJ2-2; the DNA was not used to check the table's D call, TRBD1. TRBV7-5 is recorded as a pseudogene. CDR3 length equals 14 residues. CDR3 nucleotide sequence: TGTGCCAGAAGCTTAGCGCAGGGTCGGGGGGAGCTGTTTTTT. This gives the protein CARSLAQGRGELFF.

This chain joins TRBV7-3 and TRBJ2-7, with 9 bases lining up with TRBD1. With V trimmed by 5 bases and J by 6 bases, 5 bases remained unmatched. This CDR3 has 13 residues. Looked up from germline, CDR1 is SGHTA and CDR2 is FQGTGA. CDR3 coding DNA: TGTGCCAGCAGCCCGGGACAGGGCCGCGAGCAGTACTTC. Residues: CASSPGQGREQYF.

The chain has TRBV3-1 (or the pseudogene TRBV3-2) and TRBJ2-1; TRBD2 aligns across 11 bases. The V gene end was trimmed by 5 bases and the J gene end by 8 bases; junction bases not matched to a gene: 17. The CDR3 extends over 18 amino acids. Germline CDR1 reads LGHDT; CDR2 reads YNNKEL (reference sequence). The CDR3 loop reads CASSSSLTSGESGDEQFF. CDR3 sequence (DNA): TGTGCCAGCAGCAGCAGCCTGACTAGCGGGGAGTCCGGGGATGAGCAGTTCTTC.

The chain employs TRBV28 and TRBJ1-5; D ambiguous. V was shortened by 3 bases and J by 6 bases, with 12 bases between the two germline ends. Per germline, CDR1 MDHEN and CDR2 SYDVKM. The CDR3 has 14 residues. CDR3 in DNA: TGTGCCAGCAGTTTGAGGCGGGCCAGTCAGCCCCAGCATTTT. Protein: CASSLRRASQPQHF.

This CDR3 is CASSLWANTEAFF. In nucleotides, the CDR3 is TGTGCCAGCAGTTTATGGGCGAACACTGAAGCTTTCTTT. This rearrangement joins TRBV27 to TRBJ1-1; D ambiguous. Deletions cut 1 base from V and 1 base from J, with 4 bases between. The CDR3 is 13 residues long. Per germline, CDR1 MNHEY and CDR2 SMNVEV (reference sequence).